This is a list of T cell receptor beta chains from one sample in a study of early T cells in non-severe SARS-CoV-2 infection. In TCRdb, the 5' RACE reads were re-called with MiXCR into one record per CDR3 protein. Of about 67,000 distinct CDR3 sequences listed, around a tenth are singletons. The specimen sequenced was whole blood. Source of these receptors: an adult who was a healthcare worker with PCR-confirmed SARS-CoV-2 infection or an uninfected control (not recorded which). CDR3s leave out the opening cysteine and the closing phenylalanine or tryptophan.

TRBV20-1	TRBJ2-7	SARDHQGGYEQY
TRBV27	TRBJ1-1	ASSLSGGRSTEAF
TRBV3-1	TRBJ2-7	ASSQSSGPYEQY
TRBV6-5	TRBJ2-2	ASSYSPGTEGF
TRBV30	TRBJ2-1	AWRTGLAGGEQF
TRBV27	TRBJ2-7	ASSRRGLYEQY
TRBV5-8	TRBJ2-7	ASRLTTSSTSGAVGQY
TRBV12-3/TRBV12-4	TRBJ2-7	ASRPGDWSGEQY
TRBV7-9	TRBJ1-2	ASSPPHPGERIRGYT
TRBV6-1	TRBJ1-2	AAGWDYGYT
TRBV6-1	TRBJ2-1	ASSDLGLAGRTLQNEQF
TRBV14	TRBJ2-2	ASSQQQNTGELF
TRBV4-1	TRBJ1-1	ASGRGQNTEAF
TRBV4-2	TRBJ1-3	ASSQPDRSGNTIY
TRBV27	TRBJ2-2	ASRTGSTYTGELF
TRBV5-1	TRBJ2-1	ASAGTTNSYNEQF
TRBV6-5	TRBJ2-1	ASSSSPYNEQF
TRBV6-1	TRBJ1-1	ASRPRQEQNTEAF
TRBV9	TRBJ2-1	ASSVAGGPPQQNEQF
TRBV11-3	TRBJ2-7	ASSPDQGVGSSYEQY